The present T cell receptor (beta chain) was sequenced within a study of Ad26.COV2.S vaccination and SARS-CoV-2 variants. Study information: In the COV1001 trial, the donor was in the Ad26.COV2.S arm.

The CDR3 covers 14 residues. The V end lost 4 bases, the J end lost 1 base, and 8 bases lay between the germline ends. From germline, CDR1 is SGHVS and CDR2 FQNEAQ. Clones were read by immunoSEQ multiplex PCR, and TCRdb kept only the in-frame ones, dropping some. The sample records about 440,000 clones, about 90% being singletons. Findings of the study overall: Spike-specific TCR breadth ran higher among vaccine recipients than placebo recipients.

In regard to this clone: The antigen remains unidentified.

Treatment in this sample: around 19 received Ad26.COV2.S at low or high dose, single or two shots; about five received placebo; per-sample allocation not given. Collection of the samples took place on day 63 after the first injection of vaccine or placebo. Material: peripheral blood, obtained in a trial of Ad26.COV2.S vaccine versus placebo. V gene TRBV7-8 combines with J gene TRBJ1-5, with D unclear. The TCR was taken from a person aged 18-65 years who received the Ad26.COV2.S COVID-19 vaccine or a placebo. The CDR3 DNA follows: TGTGCCAGCAGCTCAGCTAGGAGCAATCAGCCCCAGCATTTT. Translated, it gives CASSSARSNQPQHF.